This T cell receptor (beta chain) was documented in a study of response to subunit inactivated influenza vaccine. Study conclusions and caveats: The study's authors posited that every seasonal influenza vaccination enlists few new T cells.

With 2 bases clipped from V and 8 bases from J, the junction kept 6 bases outside the gene matches. Germline loops: CDR1 MDHEN, CDR2 SYDVKM. The CDR3 covers 14 residues. TCRdb analysed the RT-PCR reads with MiXCR anew, one entry per CDR3 protein. This table has around 300,000 distinct CDR3 sequences, about 20% appearing once. With respect to this clonotype: Its target is unknown.

The clonotype comes from a man in his fifties or sixties who received an inactivated influenza vaccine. The rearrangement joins TRBV28 to TRBJ2-1; 7 positions agree with TRBD2. Sample: PBMCs from blood, taken 21 months after vaccination. CDR3 residues: CASSLAGELDEQFF. The CDR3 DNA reads TGTGCCAGCAGTTTAGCGGGAGAATTAGATGAGCAGTTCTTC.